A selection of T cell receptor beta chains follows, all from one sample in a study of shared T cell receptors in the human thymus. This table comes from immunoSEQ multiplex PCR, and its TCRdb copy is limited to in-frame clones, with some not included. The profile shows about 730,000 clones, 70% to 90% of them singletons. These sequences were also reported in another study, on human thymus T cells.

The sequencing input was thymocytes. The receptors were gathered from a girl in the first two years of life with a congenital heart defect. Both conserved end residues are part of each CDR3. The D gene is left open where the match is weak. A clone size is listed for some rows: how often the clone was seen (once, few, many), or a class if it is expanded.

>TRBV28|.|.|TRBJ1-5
TGTGCCAGCAGTTCACCCGCGTCCCCCATTGAGAGCAATCAGCCCCAGCATTTT
CASSSPASPIESNQPQHF
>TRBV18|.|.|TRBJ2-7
TGTGCCAGCTCACCGGGGGGTGGGCGAGAGTTCTCCTACGAGCAGTACTTC
CASSPGGGREFSYEQYF
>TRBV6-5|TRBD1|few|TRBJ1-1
TGTGCCAGCAGCAGACAGGGGGTGAACACTGAAGCTTTCTTT
CASSRQGVNTEAFF
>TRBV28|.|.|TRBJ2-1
TGTGCCAGCAGAGCCCACCCGGGACTCAATGAGCAGTTCTTC
CASRAHPGLNEQFF
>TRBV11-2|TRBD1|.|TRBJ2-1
TGTGCCAGCAGCTTTGGACAGGGGCTAACGAGTGAGCAGTTCTTC
CASSFGQGLTSEQFF
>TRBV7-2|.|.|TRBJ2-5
TGTGCCAGCAGCTCGGGGATGGGAGAGACCCAGTACTTC
CASSSGMGETQYF
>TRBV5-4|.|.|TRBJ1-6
TGTGCCAGCAGCTTTCTAGAGGAACTCAATAATTCACCCCTCCACTTT
CASSFLEELNNSPLHF
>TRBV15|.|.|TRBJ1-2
TGTGCCACCAGCAGGGGGGAGGATGGGGGGACTGGCTACACCTTC
CATSRGEDGGTGYTF
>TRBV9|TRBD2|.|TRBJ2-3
TGTGCCAGCAGCATAGCGGGGGGAACAGATACGCAGTATTTT
CASSIAGGTDTQYF
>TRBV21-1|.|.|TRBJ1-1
TGTGCCAGCAGCAAAGTGGAGGGGAACACTGAAGCTTTCTTT
CASSKVEGNTEAFF
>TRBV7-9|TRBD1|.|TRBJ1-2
TGTGCCAGCAGCTTCTTTCGACAGGGGGGCTACACCTTC
CASSFFRQGGYTF
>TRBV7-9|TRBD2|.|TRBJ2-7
TGTGCCAGCAGCTTAGAGGGAGGGGTTTATCGGGAGCAGTACTTC
CASSLEGGVYREQYF
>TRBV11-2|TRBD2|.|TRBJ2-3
TGTGCCAGCAGTAGCGGGGGATCGGTAGATACGCAGTATTTT
CASSSGGSVDTQYF
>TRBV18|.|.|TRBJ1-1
TGTGCCAGCTCACCACGTATCTCTAATAACACTGAAGCTTTCTTT
CASSPRISNNTEAFF
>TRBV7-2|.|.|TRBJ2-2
TGTGCCAGCAGCTTTCGGGGCGGGGTCGGCGGGGAGCTGTTTTTT
CASSFRGGVGGELFF
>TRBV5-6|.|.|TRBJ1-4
TGTGCCAGCAGCGGGACAATCCGGGACACGGTTAATGAAAAACTGTTTTTT
CASSGTIRDTVNEKLFF
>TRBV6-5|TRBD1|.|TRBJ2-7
TGTGCCAGCAGACTCACCGGACAGGGGGCATACGAGCAGTACTTC
CASRLTGQGAYEQYF
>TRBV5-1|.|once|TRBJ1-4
TGCGCCAGCAGCTCCCCAAACTCAACTAATGAAAAACTGTTTTTT
CASSSPNSTNEKLFF
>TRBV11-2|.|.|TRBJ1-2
TGTGCCAGCAGCTTTTTTTTGCGGGATCCGCGGGGCTACACCTTC
CASSFFLRDPRGYTF
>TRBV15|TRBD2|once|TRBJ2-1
TGTGCCACCAGCAGCGGGTGGTTGCGGGGGGCCACGCTTTACAATGAGCAGTTCTTC
CATSSGWLRGATLYNEQFF
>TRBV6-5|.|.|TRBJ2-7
TGTGCCAGCAGTTACCAGGCAGGTTACGAGCAGTACTTC
CASSYQAGYEQYF
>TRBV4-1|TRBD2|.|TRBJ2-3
TGCGCCAGCAGCCTTAGGGGGGCTAGCGGGGGCACAGATACGCAGTATTTT
CASSLRGASGGTDTQYF
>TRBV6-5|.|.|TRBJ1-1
TGTGCCAGCAGCCTGGCGGCGGGCACTGAAGCTTTCTTT
CASSLAAGTEAFF
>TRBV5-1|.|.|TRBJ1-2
TGCGCCAGCAGCATCCTAGGAGGGACCTATGGCTACACCTTC
CASSILGGTYGYTF
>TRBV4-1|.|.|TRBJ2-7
TGCGCCAGCAGCCAAGATCGCCGGGAAACCTCCTACGAGCAGTACTTC
CASSQDRRETSYEQYF
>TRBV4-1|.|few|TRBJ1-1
TGCGCCAGCAGCCAAGCCCTAAACGAGGGAGCTCACTTGAACACTGAAGCTTTCTTT
CASSQALNEGAHLNTEAFF